This TCR beta chain originates from a study of Graves' ophthalmopathy and Graves' hyperthyroidism. RNA served as the template for amplifying TCR beta CDR3 regions. The authors performed first-round RT-PCR with HTBI primers and then a second-round multiplex PCR. TCRdb fed the multiplex PCR reads into MiXCR, producing one record per CDR3 protein. The data hold 170,000 or so distinct CDR3 sequences, with approximately 38% observed a single time. Study-wide results and limits: Progression of ophthalmopathy was predicted by the model with roughly 70% sensitivity and roughly 73% specificity. Discriminating ophthalmopathy from stable hyperthyroidism, a 13-signature model attained a sensitivity of about 89% and a specificity of around 77%.

Other autoimmune diseases, uncontrolled infections, pregnancy or lactation led to the exclusion of patients. At least ten counts were recorded for this clonotype. What it binds is not known. The germline V gene has CDR1 LNHNV and CDR2 YYDKDF (reference sequence). The ends were cut back, 4 bases at V and 2 bases at J, with 15 bases in the middle. This CDR3 is 16 amino acids long. This chain joins TRBV15 and TRBJ1-5; D gene ambiguous. The receptor was isolated from a woman aged 40-49 years with Graves' ophthalmopathy. Sequenced input: peripheral blood. This CDR3 reads CATSTPRVSGNQPQHF. In DNA form, the CDR3 reads TGTGCCACCAGCACTCCTCGGGTGTCGGGCAATCAGCCCCAGCATTTT.